What follows is one T cell receptor beta chain and its context. These data come from a study of blood T cell repertoires in COVID-19. The data were produced by immunoSEQ multiplex PCR, yet TCRdb's version contains in-frame clones alone and is incomplete. The data show under 110,000 clones, roughly four fifths seen once. The TCR sequence derives from a man older than 75 with COVID-19, enrolled during active disease. Sequenced input: peripheral blood.

The CDR3 DNA is TGTGCCAGCAGCCCCGACAGGGTCTCTGGGGCCAACGTCCTGACTTTC. Its translation is CASSPDRVSGANVLTF. V usage is TRBV3-1 (or the pseudogene TRBV3-2) and J usage is TRBJ2-6, with 7 bases aligning to TRBD1. Germline-derived CDR1 and CDR2 are LGHDT and YNNKEL (reference sequence). The trim removed 4 bases at V and 0 bases at J, leaving 3 bases unmatched. This CDR3 is built from 16 residues.